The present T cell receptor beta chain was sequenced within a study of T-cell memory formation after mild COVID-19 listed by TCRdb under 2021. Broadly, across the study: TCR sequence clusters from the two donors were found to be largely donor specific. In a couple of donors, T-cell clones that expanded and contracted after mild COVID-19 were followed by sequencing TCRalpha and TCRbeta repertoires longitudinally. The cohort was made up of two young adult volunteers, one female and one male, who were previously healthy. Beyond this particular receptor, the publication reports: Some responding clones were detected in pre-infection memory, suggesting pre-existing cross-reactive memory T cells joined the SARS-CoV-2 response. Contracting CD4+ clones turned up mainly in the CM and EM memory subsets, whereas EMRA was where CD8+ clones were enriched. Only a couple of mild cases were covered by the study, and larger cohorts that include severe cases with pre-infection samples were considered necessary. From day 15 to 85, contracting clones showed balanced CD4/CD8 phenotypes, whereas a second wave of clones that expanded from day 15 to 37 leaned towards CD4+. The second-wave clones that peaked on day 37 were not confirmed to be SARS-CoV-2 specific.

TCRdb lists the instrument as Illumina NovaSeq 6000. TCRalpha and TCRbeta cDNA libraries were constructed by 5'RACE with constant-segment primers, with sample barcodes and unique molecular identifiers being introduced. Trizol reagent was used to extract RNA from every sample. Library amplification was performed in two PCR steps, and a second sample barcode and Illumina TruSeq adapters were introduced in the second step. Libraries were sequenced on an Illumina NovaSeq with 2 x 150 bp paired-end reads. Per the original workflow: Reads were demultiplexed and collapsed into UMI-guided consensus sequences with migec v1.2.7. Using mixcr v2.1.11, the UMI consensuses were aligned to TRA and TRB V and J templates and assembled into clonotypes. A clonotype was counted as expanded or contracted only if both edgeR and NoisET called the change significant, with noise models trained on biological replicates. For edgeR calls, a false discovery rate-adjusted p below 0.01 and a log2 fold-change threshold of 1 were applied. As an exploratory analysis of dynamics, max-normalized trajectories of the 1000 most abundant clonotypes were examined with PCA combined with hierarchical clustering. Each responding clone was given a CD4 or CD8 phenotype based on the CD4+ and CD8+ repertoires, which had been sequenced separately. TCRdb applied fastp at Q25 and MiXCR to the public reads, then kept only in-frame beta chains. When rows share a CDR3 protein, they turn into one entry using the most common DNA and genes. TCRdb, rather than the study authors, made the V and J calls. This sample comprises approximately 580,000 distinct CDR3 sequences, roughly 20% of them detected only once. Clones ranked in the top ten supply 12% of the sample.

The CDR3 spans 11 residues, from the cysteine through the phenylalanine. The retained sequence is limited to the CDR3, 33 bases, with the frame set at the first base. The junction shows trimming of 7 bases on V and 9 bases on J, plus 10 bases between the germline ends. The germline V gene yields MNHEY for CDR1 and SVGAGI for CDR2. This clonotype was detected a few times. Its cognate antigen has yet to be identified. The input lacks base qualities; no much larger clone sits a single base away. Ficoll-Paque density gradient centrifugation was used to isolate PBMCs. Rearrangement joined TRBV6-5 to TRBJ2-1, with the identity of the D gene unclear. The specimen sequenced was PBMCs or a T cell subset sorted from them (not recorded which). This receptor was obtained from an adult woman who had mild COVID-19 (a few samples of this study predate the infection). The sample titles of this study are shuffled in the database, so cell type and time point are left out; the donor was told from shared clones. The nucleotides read TGTGCCAGCACCTCATCGTTTGAGCAGTTCTTC. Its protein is CASTSSFEQFF.